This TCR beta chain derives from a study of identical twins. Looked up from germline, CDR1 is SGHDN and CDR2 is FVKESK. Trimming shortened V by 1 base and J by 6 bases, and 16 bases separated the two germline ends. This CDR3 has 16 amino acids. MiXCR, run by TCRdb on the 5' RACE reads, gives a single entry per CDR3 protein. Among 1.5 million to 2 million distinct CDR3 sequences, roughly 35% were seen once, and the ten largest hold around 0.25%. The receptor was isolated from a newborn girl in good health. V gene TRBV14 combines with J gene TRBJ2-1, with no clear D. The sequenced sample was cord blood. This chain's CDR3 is CASSQVGKGPTNEQFF. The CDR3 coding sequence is TGTGCCAGCAGCCAAGTGGGGAAGGGTCCGACCAATGAGCAGTTCTTC.